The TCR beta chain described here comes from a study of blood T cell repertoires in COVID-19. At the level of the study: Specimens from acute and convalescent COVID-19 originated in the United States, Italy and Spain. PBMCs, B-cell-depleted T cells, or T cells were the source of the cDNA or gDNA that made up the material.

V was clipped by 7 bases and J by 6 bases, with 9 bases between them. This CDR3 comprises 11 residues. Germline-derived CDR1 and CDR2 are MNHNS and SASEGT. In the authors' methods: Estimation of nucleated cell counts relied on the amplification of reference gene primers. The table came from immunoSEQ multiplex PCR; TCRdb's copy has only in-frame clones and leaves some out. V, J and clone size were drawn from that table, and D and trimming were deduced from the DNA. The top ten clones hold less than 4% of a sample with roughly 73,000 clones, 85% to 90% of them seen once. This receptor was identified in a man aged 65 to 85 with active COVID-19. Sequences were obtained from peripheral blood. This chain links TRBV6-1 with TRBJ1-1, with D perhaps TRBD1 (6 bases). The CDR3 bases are TGTGCCAGCACCGAGGGGGCTGAAGCTTTCTTT. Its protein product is CASTEGAEAFF.